Below, 17 T cell receptor beta chains from the same sample are listed, as sequenced in a study of OX40 agonist ivuxolimab in advanced cancers. The protocol was immunoSEQ multiplex PCR, while the TCRdb copy is restricted to in-frame clones and leaves out a portion. The table shows over 55,000 clones, with more than 70% occurring only once. The sequenced sample was CD4+ or CD8+ T cells sorted from blood, obtained in a trial of the OX40 agonist ivuxolimab. The receptor source for this set is an adult with an advanced solid tumor such as melanoma, head and neck, liver or kidney cancer.

This chain links TRBV29-1 with TRBJ2-7, with 11 nucleotides matching TRBD1. CDR3 length: 17 amino acids. J gave up 6 bases and V 7 bases, and 20 bases lay outside the gene matches. Germline assignment: CDR1 SQVTM and CDR2 ANQGSEA. CDR3 region: CSARSGTGGNSNREQYF. For the CDR3, the DNA is TGCAGCGCCCGTTCCGGGACAGGGGGTAATTCGAACCGCGAGCAGTACTTC.

The rearrangement uses TRBV11-2 and TRBJ2-3; weak D call: TRBD1 (5 bases). This CDR3 has 16 amino acids. Trimming cost V 2 bases and J 1 base, with 13 bases left between them. Germline V gene lookup returns CDR1 SGHAT and CDR2 FQNNGV. The CDR3 region is CASSLYRQSRTDTQYF. Written as DNA, the CDR3 is TGTGCCAGCAGCTTATACAGACAGAGCCGCACAGATACGCAGTATTTT.

This clone was observed once. The chain employs TRBV5-6 and TRBJ2-5, with 8 bases lining up with TRBD2. CDR3 length: 14 amino acids. V lost 6 bases and J lost 4; bases outside the gene matches: 8. CDR1 is SGHDT, CDR2 YYEEEE, per germline. The CDR3 loop is CASNKAGGTETQYF. The CDR3 DNA is TGTGCCAGCAATAAGGCGGGGGGTACAGAGACCCAGTACTTC.

This chain connects TRBV6-1 to TRBJ1-6, with 8 bases lining up with TRBD1. The V gene end was trimmed by 5 bases and the J gene end by 10 bases; junction bases not matched to a gene: 7. This CDR3 is built from 14 residues. Germline CDR1 is MNHNS and CDR2 is SASEGT. The CDR3 DNA follows: TGTGCCAGCAGTCAACAGGGGGTGGGATCACCCCTCCACTTT. Translation: CASSQQGVGSPLHF.

This sequence joins TRBV5-1 and TRBJ1-6, with unresolved D. This CDR3 region has 13 residues. In germline, CDR1 is SGHRS, CDR2 YFSETQ. Between the trimmed V and J ends, which lost 4 bases and 7 bases, there was a span of 9 bases. As DNA, the CDR3 is TGCGCCAGCAGCCGGAAGGCAAATTCACCCCTCCACTTT. The encoded protein is CASSRKANSPLHF.

This clone was seen only once. The J gene is TRBJ1-1, the V gene TRBV6-6; D not certain. The CDR3 covers 15 residues. Trimming stripped 2 bases from V and 4 bases from J, with 14 bases between. Germline loops: CDR1 MNHNY, CDR2 SVGAGI (reference sequence). CDR3 nucleotides: TGTGCCAGCAGTTACGGAGACCAACGGGGCACTGAAGCTTTCTTT. Amino acid sequence: CASSYGDQRGTEAFF.

The chain combines TRBV5-8 with TRBJ1-5, with a weak D call TRBD1 (6 bases). The CDR3 runs 19 residues. V was pared by 2 bases and J by 4 bases, with 25 bases between. From germline, CDR1 is SGHTS and CDR2 YDEGEE. The CDR3 DNA is TGTGCCAGCAGCTTTGTGGGCAGGGGAGGTGGGGCCGTAAATCAGCCCCAGCATTTT. Translating it yields CASSFVGRGGGAVNQPQHF.

The chain has TRBV5-6 and TRBJ1-4, with D maybe TRBD1 (6 bases). V gave up 6 bases and J gave up 10 bases, with 19 bases separating them. This CDR3 has 14 residues. CDR1 and CDR2 from the germline V gene are SGHDT and YYEEEE. In DNA form, the CDR3 reads TGTGCCAGCACCCAATCCGGGACAATGGGAAAACTGTTTTTT. Its translation: CASTQSGTMGKLFF.

The rearrangement uses TRBV2 and TRBJ2-7; 8 nucleotides align to TRBD2. The CDR3 has 14 amino acids. V dropped 7 bases and J dropped 0; count of bases not matched to a gene: 5. Germline CDR1 and CDR2: SNHLY and FYNNEI. The CDR3 is CASTSGGRSYEQYF. The CDR3 bases are TGTGCCAGCACGAGCGGGGGCCGCTCCTACGAGCAGTACTTC.

V is TRBV2 and J is TRBJ1-3; maybe TRBD1 (5 bases). The CDR3 consists of 18 residues. The germline V and J ends were trimmed by 0 bases and 6 bases, with 21 bases remaining between them. CDR1 and CDR2 from the germline V gene are SNHLY and FYNNEI. CDR3 residues: CASSEAGTITGNLNTIYF. CDR3 sequence (DNA): TGTGCCAGCAGTGAAGCGGGGACCATCACAGGAAACTTAAACACCATATATTTT.

The chain has TRBV7-2 and TRBJ1-6; no reliable D call. Per germline, CDR1 SGHTA and CDR2 FQGNSA. Trimming shortened V by 0 bases and J by 10 bases, and 13 bases separated the two germline ends. This CDR3 is 15 amino acids long. Written as DNA, the CDR3 is TGTGCCAGCAGCTTAGCCGAGGGAATGACGTCACCCCTCCACTTT. Protein sequence: CASSLAEGMTSPLHF.

This rearrangement joins TRBV7-9 to TRBJ1-4, with TRBD1 matching 8 bases. This CDR3 has 16 residues. Germline CDR1 SEHNR, CDR2 FQNEAQ (reference sequence). The V segment lost 4 bases and the J segment 0 bases; nucleotides outside the gene matches: 4. The CDR3 sequence: CASSSSQGATNEKLFF. CDR3 sequence (DNA): TGTGCCAGCAGCTCGTCACAGGGGGCAACTAATGAAAAACTGTTTTTT.

This clone was observed a few times. The chain recombines TRBV5-6 with TRBJ1-2; D possibly corresponds to TRBD1 (5 bases). This CDR3 has 17 amino acids. Germline lookup yields CDR1 SGHDT and CDR2 YYEEEE. The V gene lost 0 bases and the J gene lost 4 bases, with 19 bases spanning the gap. This chain's CDR3 is CASSLGQGVNLGYGYTF. CDR3 DNA: TGTGCCAGCAGCTTGGGGCAGGGAGTGAACCTCGGCTATGGCTACACCTTC. Drawing the rest from reference TRBV5-6 and TRBJ1-2, the complete variable domain is DAGVTQSPTHLIKTRGQQVTLRCSPKSGHDTVSWYQQALGQGPQFIFQYYEEEERQRGNFPDRFSGHQFPNYSSELNVNALLLGDSALYLCASSLGQGVNLGYGYTFGSGTRLTVV.

This clone occurred a few times. V and J are TRBV6-5 and TRBJ2-7; D perhaps matches TRBD2 (6 bases). CDR1 MNHEY and CDR2 SVGAGI come from the germline V gene. The V end lost 7 bases, the J end lost 13 bases, and 17 bases lay between the germline ends. The CDR3 is 11 amino acids. The CDR3 DNA reads as TGTGCCAGCAAGAGTTCGGCGGGGCTTTACTTC. It translates to CASKSSAGLYF.

CDR3 protein: CASSSTDSQETQYF. In nucleotides, the CDR3 is TGTGCCAGCAGCTCAACGGACAGCCAAGAGACCCAGTACTTC. The chain uses TRBV7-9 and TRBJ2-5; D perhaps matches TRBD1 (6 bases). Germline CDR1 SEHNR, CDR2 FQNEAQ (reference sequence). The CDR3 contains 14 residues. Trimming stripped 4 bases from V and 1 base from J, with 10 bases between.

A few counts support this clone. The rearrangement uses TRBV19 and TRBJ1-5; 11 bases fit TRBD1. The trim removed 5 bases at V and 7 bases at J, leaving 7 bases unmatched. The germline V gene has CDR1 LNHDA and CDR2 SQIVND (reference sequence). The CDR3 runs 15 residues. The CDR3 region has the DNA TGTGCCAGTAGTGTCGGACAGGGGGCCTGGCAGCCCCAGCATTTT. Translation gives CASSVGQGAWQPQHF.

V usage is TRBV29-1 and J usage is TRBJ2-3; TRBD1 agrees at 7 bases. The CDR3 length is 11 residues. Trimming at V came to 5 bases and at J to 6 bases, leaving 2 bases not matched to a gene. Germline CDR1 reads SQVTM; CDR2 reads ANQGSEA. The CDR3, as DNA: TGCAGCGTTTCGACAGGGGATACGCAGTATTTT. Protein sequence: CSVSTGDTQYF.